This is a list of T cell receptor beta chains from one sample in a study of blood T cell repertoires in COVID-19. The protocol was immunoSEQ multiplex PCR, while the TCRdb copy is restricted to in-frame clones and leaves out a portion. The table shows 90,000 to 150,000 clones, with over 75% occurring only once. The sequenced material came from peripheral blood. These receptors all come from a man older than 75 with acute or convalescent COVID-19. Each CDR3 is given without its conserved first and last residue. Each record gives: V gene, clone size, J gene, CDR3 protein. Only some rows state a clone size, as once, few, many or a class for expanded clones.

V gene: TRBV25-1
clone size: once
J gene: TRBJ2-7
CDR3 protein: VAEGRDFPYEQY

V gene: TRBV24-1
clone size: NA
J gene: TRBJ1-5
CDR3 protein: ATSGQGVNQPQH

V gene: TRBV7-9
clone size: NA
J gene: TRBJ1-1
CDR3 protein: ASSFVNTEAF

V gene: TRBV2
clone size: few
J gene: TRBJ1-3
CDR3 protein: ASTYRSSGNTIY

V gene: TRBV20-1
clone size: NA
J gene: TRBJ1-2
CDR3 protein: SASNQGGRGGYT

V gene: TRBV7-9
clone size: NA
J gene: TRBJ1-1
CDR3 protein: ASSFGVEAF

V gene: TRBV28
clone size: NA
J gene: TRBJ1-2
CDR3 protein: ASSSGGQEGNYGYT

V gene: TRBV18
clone size: NA
J gene: TRBJ1-4
CDR3 protein: ASSSNRDRGREKLF

V gene: TRBV24-1
clone size: NA
J gene: TRBJ2-3
CDR3 protein: ATQGFADTQY

V gene: TRBV6-1
clone size: NA
J gene: TRBJ2-7
CDR3 protein: ASRPGLAGDEQY

V gene: TRBV19
clone size: NA
J gene: TRBJ1-2
CDR3 protein: ASSIGGNNYGYT

V gene: TRBV5-4
clone size: NA
J gene: TRBJ2-1
CDR3 protein: ASSSLAGRQF

V gene: TRBV2
clone size: NA
J gene: TRBJ1-1
CDR3 protein: ASSEPPGQNTEAF

V gene: TRBV19
clone size: once
J gene: TRBJ2-3
CDR3 protein: ASKTSGAVTDTQY

V gene: TRBV9
clone size: NA
J gene: TRBJ2-1
CDR3 protein: ASSTGDASYNEQF

V gene: TRBV18
clone size: NA
J gene: TRBJ2-7
CDR3 protein: ASSPGTGLHEQY

V gene: TRBV18
clone size: NA
J gene: TRBJ2-7
CDR3 protein: ASSPQGFDEQY

V gene: TRBV12-3/TRBV12-4
clone size: NA
J gene: TRBJ2-7
CDR3 protein: ASSSQANYEQY

V gene: TRBV7-9
clone size: once
J gene: TRBJ1-4
CDR3 protein: ASSLGGLNEKLF

V gene: TRBV6-5
clone size: NA
J gene: TRBJ1-5
CDR3 protein: ASELPGQGGQPQH

V gene: TRBV10-3
clone size: once
J gene: TRBJ1-5
CDR3 protein: AISESRGVPQH

V gene: TRBV30
clone size: NA
J gene: TRBJ2-7
CDR3 protein: AWTGTPYEQY

V gene: TRBV6-5
clone size: NA
J gene: TRBJ1-2
CDR3 protein: ASITGGANYGYT

V gene: TRBV18
clone size: NA
J gene: TRBJ2-2
CDR3 protein: ASSPPGAGELF

V gene: TRBV6-5
clone size: NA
J gene: TRBJ1-2
CDR3 protein: ASSYADNYGYT

V gene: TRBV2
clone size: NA
J gene: TRBJ1-3
CDR3 protein: ASSESKAVY

V gene: TRBV7-9
clone size: NA
J gene: TRBJ1-1
CDR3 protein: ASQPGTKQMNTEAF

V gene: TRBV24-1
clone size: NA
J gene: TRBJ2-1
CDR3 protein: ATSDFGSNEQF

V gene: TRBV10-3
clone size: NA
J gene: TRBJ1-6
CDR3 protein: AISERGGTTGTGGSPLH

V gene: TRBV7-8
clone size: NA
J gene: TRBJ1-2
CDR3 protein: ASSPGGFPAGGYT

V gene: TRBV24-1
clone size: NA
J gene: TRBJ2-6
CDR3 protein: ATSTGQGFSGANVLT

V gene: TRBV7-9
clone size: NA
J gene: TRBJ2-7
CDR3 protein: ASSSGLSLSYEQY

V gene: TRBV20-1
clone size: NA
J gene: TRBJ1-1
CDR3 protein: SASGQGISKNTEAF

V gene: TRBV27
clone size: NA
J gene: TRBJ2-2
CDR3 protein: ASSLNTGELF

V gene: TRBV25-1
clone size: NA
J gene: TRBJ2-1
CDR3 protein: ASSGGGKRGRSYNEQF

V gene: TRBV2
clone size: NA
J gene: TRBJ1-5
CDR3 protein: ASSDRHDRGGGNQPQH

V gene: TRBV15
clone size: NA
J gene: TRBJ2-1
CDR3 protein: ATSTSGLASYNEQF

V gene: TRBV5-1
clone size: NA
J gene: TRBJ2-3
CDR3 protein: ASSLGAGGADTQY

V gene: TRBV19
clone size: once
J gene: TRBJ1-3
CDR3 protein: ASTPTGNTIY

V gene: TRBV10-3
clone size: few
J gene: TRBJ2-5
CDR3 protein: AVGTAQETQY

V gene: TRBV6-2/TRBV6-3
clone size: NA
J gene: TRBJ2-7
CDR3 protein: ASSYVRREGSVEQY

V gene: TRBV6-4
clone size: NA
J gene: TRBJ1-3
CDR3 protein: ASSEGAVWDPGNTIY

V gene: TRBV18
clone size: NA
J gene: TRBJ2-3
CDR3 protein: ASSRGTGDTQY

V gene: TRBV5-1
clone size: NA
J gene: TRBJ2-2
CDR3 protein: ASSLGGGANTGELF

V gene: TRBV5-5
clone size: once
J gene: TRBJ1-2
CDR3 protein: ASSLGVGGQGQYGYT

V gene: TRBV6-1
clone size: NA
J gene: TRBJ1-4
CDR3 protein: ASSEQGATNEKLF

V gene: TRBV7-9
clone size: NA
J gene: TRBJ2-1
CDR3 protein: ASSLAVQGDEQF

V gene: TRBV19
clone size: NA
J gene: TRBJ2-3
CDR3 protein: ASTRGLAGAPDTQY

V gene: TRBV2
clone size: NA
J gene: TRBJ2-1
CDR3 protein: ASRDRGLGQQF

V gene: TRBV6-5
clone size: NA
J gene: TRBJ1-3
CDR3 protein: ASRTGSGNTIY

V gene: TRBV9
clone size: NA
J gene: TRBJ1-1
CDR3 protein: ASSKQGSKAF

V gene: TRBV9
clone size: NA
J gene: TRBJ2-7
CDR3 protein: ASSVGPQGYEQY

V gene: TRBV28
clone size: NA
J gene: TRBJ2-7
CDR3 protein: ASKPSTVGTYEQY